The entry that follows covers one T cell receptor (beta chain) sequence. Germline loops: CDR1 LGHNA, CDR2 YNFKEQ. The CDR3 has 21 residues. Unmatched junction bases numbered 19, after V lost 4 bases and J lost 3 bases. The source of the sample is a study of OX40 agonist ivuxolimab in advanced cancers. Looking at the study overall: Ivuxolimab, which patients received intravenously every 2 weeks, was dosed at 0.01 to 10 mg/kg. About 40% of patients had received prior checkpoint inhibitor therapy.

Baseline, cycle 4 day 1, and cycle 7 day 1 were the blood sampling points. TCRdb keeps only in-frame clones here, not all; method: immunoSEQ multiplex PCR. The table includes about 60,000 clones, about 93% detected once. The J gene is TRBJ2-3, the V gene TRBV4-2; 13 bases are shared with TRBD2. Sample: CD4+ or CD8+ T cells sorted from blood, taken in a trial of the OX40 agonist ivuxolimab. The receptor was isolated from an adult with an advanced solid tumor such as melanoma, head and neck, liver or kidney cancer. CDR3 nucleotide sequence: TGTGCCAGCAGCCTGAAAAGCTTAACTAGCGGGAGGGCCGGGGGGACAGATACGCAGTATTTT. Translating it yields CASSLKSLTSGRAGGTDTQYF.